The 5 T cell receptor beta chains below all came from one sample that was sequenced in a study of T cells in Graves' hyperthyroidism and ophthalmopathy (dated by TCRdb to between 2019 and 2020). Library preparation used multiplex PCR. The sequencing machine was an Illumina HiSeq 2000. The TCR beta CDR3 regions were amplified from RNA transcripts. A first-round RT-PCR of the TCR CDR3 used the HTBI primer set with the Qiagen OneStep RT-PCR kit. In-frame beta chains were kept once TCRdb had trimmed the public reads at Q25 with fastp and called clones with MiXCR. One record per CDR3 amino acid sequence lists the most common genes and DNA. Here the sample has a few hundred thousand distinct CDR3 sequences; roughly an eighth occur a single time. The biggest ten clones account for roughly 17% of the sample. The material sequenced was blood. The receptor source for this set is a woman aged 18-30 years with Graves' hyperthyroidism.

This clonotype turned up a few times. The rearrangement joins TRBV27 to TRBJ2-3, with 11 bases aligning to TRBD2. With 3 bases clipped from V and 4 bases from J, the junction kept 3 bases outside the gene matches. The CDR3 has 15 residues. The germline gives CDR1 MNHEY, CDR2 SMNVEV (reference sequence). The CDR3 is CASSFLAGGSDTQYF. In DNA form, the CDR3 reads TGTGCCAGCAGTTTCCTAGCGGGAGGATCAGATACGCAGTATTTT.

This clonotype was seen a handful of times. The chain combines TRBV10-3 with TRBJ2-5; D is perhaps TRBD2 (6 bases). Trimming left V 6 bases short and J 4 bases short, with 21 bases between. This CDR3 is 16 amino acids long. Looked up from germline, CDR1 is ENHRY and CDR2 is SYGVKD. The CDR3 nucleotides are TGTGCCATCAGGAACGATCTAGGAGTGGAGGGAGAGACCCAGTACTTC. This gives the protein CAIRNDLGVEGETQYF.

This clonotype has only a few counts. The J gene is TRBJ2-1, the V gene TRBV5-1, with D uncertain. Between the trimmed V and J ends, which lost 0 bases and 5 bases, there was a span of 12 bases. CDR3 length: 15 residues. The germline V gene encodes CDR1 SGHRS and CDR2 YFSETQ. CDR3 DNA: TGCGCCAGCAGCTTGGCTACGCATCGGGACAATGAGCAGTTCTTC. As protein: CASSLATHRDNEQFF.

The chain carries TRBV7-3 and TRBJ1-1; D not certain. Germline V gives CDR1 SGHTA, CDR2 FQGTGA. This CDR3 region has 16 residues. Trimming removed 2 bases from V and 1 base from J, with 14 bases in between. In DNA, the CDR3 is TGTGCCAGCAGCTTAGGAAGGACCGATTGGAACACTGAAGCTTTCTTT. It is translated as CASSLGRTDWNTEAFF.

This clonotype was counted ten times or more. CDR3 sequence: CASSSITRVGNTEAFF. In DNA, the CDR3 is TGTGCCAGCAGTTCTATTACCAGGGTCGGGAACACTGAAGCTTTCTTT. V and J are TRBV27 and TRBJ1-1; perhaps TRBD1 as D (5 bases). Germline V gives CDR1 MNHEY, CDR2 SMNVEV (reference sequence). The CDR3 extends over 16 amino acids. V lost 4 bases to trimming and J lost 1 base, with 16 bases between them.